These 6 T cell receptor beta chains share one sample of origin, sequenced in a study of T cell repertoires in cytomegalovirus infection. TCRdb passed the reads through MiXCR, listing each CDR3 protein once. The table has approximately 220,000 distinct CDR3 sequences, approximately 40% seen once. These receptors' antigens are unknown. Sequenced material: CD8+ T cells from cultured PBMCs, taken from culture after CMV antigen stimulation. The receptors were sampled from a human donor in good health (CMV status not recorded). Some clones in this sample may be carry-over from other donors' samples.

The chain links TRBV10-3 to TRBJ1-2; D gene unclear. The V end was cut by 2 bases, the J end by 8 bases, with 12 bases between. The germline V gene encodes CDR1 ENHRY and CDR2 SYGVKD. The CDR3 totals 13 residues. The CDR3: CAISEQLIGGYTF. The CDR3 DNA follows: TGTGCCATCAGTGAGCAGTTAATTGGCGGCTACACCTTC.

This clonotype is a singleton in its sample. The chain uses TRBV7-7 and TRBJ2-1; no reliable D call. This CDR3 is built from 12 residues. Trimming removed 4 bases at V and 10 bases at J, with 11 bases between. The germline V gene encodes CDR1 SSHAT and CDR2 FNYEAQ (reference sequence). The DNA for the CDR3 is TGTGCCAGCAGCTCCCGCCCGGAGGAGCAGTTCTTC. Translated, it gives CASSSRPEEQFF.

The CDR3 sequence: CASSRWGSNQPQHF. CDR3 DNA sequence: TGTGCCAGCAGCCGGTGGGGGTCCAATCAGCCCCAGCATTTT. The chain is built from TRBV7-9 and TRBJ1-5; D is possibly TRBD1 (5 bases). The CDR3 covers 14 residues. CDR1 and CDR2 from the germline V gene are SEHNR and FQNEAQ (reference sequence). V shed 5 bases and J shed 3 bases, with 11 bases lying between them.

This clonotype turned up a few times. This chain connects TRBV27 to TRBJ1-2, with no clear D. Trimming left V 5 bases short and J 2 bases short, with 12 bases between. From germline, CDR1 is MNHEY and CDR2 SMNVEV (reference sequence). The CDR3 covers 14 residues. In DNA form, the CDR3 reads TGTGCCAGCAGTATTAACCGCCTAAACTATGGCTACACCTTC. Its protein product is CASSINRLNYGYTF.

This chain joins TRBV14 and TRBJ2-5; TRBD1 matches at 8 bases. The CDR3 extends over 16 amino acids. Germline V CDR1 and CDR2: SGHDN, FVKESK. The junction had 13 bases not matched to a gene; V was cut back by 4 bases and J by 6 bases. The CDR3, as DNA: TGTGCCAGCAGCCTGACCGGGACAGGCTCTTCGAAGACCCAGTACTTC. This encodes CASSLTGTGSSKTQYF.

The chain's CDR3 is CASSSDGEVTEAFF. CDR3 coding DNA: TGTGCCAGCAGCTCGGACGGCGAGGTCACTGAAGCTTTCTTT. The chain links TRBV5-4 to TRBJ1-1; D uncertain. V lost 3 bases to trimming and J lost 4 bases, with 13 bases between them. This CDR3 is built from 14 residues. The germline V gene has CDR1 SGHNT and CDR2 YYREEE (reference sequence).